The clone carrying this T cell receptor (beta chain) appeared many times. Its antigen is currently unknown. The sample comes from a study of T cells after yellow fever vaccination. Study results and limitations: Although most clonotypes did not, a small share appeared in both CD4 and CD8 compartments. The booster saw the reappearance of most primary-vaccination clones (roughly 95% CD4, around 88% CD8).

One entry per CDR3 protein results from TCRdb running MiXCR on the 5' RACE reads. The sample yields about 29,000 distinct CDR3 sequences, about 4.7% seen once. The input for sequencing was CD8+ T cells sorted from PBMCs, taken 10 days after the yellow fever booster vaccination. The source of this sequence is a young man who received the YFV17D yellow fever vaccine.

DNA for the CDR3: TGTGCCAGCACCGAAATCAGGGAATTGGGGGAGCAGTACTTC. Its protein product is CASTEIRELGEQYF. The V gene is TRBV28, the J gene TRBJ2-7; D is possibly TRBD1 (5 bases). Deletions cut 7 bases from V and 7 bases from J, with 20 bases between. Germline CDR1 MDHEN, CDR2 SYDVKM. The CDR3 spans 14 residues.